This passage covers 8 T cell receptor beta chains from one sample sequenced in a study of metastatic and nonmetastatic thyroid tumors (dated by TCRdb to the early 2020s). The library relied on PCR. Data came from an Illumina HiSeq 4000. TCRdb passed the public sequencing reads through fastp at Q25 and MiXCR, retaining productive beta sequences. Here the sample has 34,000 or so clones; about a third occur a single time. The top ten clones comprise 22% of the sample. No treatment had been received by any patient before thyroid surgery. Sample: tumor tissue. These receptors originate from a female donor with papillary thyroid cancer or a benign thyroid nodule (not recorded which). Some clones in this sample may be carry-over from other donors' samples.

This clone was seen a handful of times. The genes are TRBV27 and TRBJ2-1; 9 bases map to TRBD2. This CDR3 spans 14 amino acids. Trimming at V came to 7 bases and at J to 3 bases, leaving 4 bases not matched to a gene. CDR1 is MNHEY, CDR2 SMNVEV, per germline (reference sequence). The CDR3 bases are TGTGCCAGCACCATAGCGGGAGACTACAATGAGCAGTTCTTC. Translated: CASTIAGDYNEQFF.

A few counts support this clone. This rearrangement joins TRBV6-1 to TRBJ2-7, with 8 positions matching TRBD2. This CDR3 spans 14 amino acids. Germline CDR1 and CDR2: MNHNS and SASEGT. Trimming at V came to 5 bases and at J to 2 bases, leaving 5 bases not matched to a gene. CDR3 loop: CASSPGLGTYEQYF. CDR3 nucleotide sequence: TGTGCCAGCAGTCCGGGACTAGGGACCTACGAGCAGTACTTC.

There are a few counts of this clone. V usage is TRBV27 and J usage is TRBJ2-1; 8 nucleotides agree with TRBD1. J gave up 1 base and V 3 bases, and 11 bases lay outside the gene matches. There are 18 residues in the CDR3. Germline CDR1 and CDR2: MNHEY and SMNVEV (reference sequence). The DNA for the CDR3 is TGTGCCAGCAGTTTTGGACAGGGATGGAGAATATCCTACAATGAGCAGTTCTTC. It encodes CASSFGQGWRISYNEQFF.

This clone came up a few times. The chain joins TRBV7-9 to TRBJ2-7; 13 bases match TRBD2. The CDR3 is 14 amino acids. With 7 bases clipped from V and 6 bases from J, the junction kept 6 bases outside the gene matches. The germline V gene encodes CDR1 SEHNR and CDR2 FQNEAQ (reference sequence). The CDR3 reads CASTSTSGRFEQYF. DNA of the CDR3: TGTGCCAGCACCTCGACTAGCGGGAGGTTCGAGCAGTACTTC.

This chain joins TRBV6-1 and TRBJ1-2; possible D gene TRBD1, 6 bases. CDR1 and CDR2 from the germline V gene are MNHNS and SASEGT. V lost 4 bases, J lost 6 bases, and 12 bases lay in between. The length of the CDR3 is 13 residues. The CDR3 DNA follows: TGTGCCAGCAGTGTAGCGCCAGGGGATGGCTACACCTTC. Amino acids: CASSVAPGDGYTF.

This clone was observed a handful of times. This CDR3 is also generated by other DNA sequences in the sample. This chain's CDR3 is CSVGDRYQETQYF. The DNA for the CDR3 is TGCAGCGTTGGAGACAGGTACCAAGAGACCCAGTACTTC. The chain combines TRBV29-1 with TRBJ2-5, with a weak D call TRBD1 (6 bases). V lost 4 bases to trimming and J lost 0 bases, with 9 bases between them. The CDR3 covers 13 residues. From germline, CDR1 is SQVTM and CDR2 ANQGSEA.

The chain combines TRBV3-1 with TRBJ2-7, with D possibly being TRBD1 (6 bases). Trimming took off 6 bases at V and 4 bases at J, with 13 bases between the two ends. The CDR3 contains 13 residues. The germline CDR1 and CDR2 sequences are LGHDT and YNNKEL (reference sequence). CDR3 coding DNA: TGTGCCAGCAGTAGGACAGAGGGTTACGAGCAGTACTTC. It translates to CASSRTEGYEQYF.

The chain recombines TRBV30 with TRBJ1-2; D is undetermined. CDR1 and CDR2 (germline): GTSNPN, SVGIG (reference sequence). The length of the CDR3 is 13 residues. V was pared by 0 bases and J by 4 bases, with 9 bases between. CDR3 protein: CAWSVRVAYGYTF. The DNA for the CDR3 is TGTGCCTGGAGTGTTAGGGTGGCCTATGGCTACACCTTC.